These 31 T cell receptor beta chains share one sample of origin, sequenced in a study of blood T cell repertoires in COVID-19. Some clones are missing from TCRdb's copy, which holds only in-frame ones; the method was immunoSEQ multiplex PCR. This sample carries 25,000 to 35,000 clones, 70% to 90% of them seen once, and the ten largest clones take roughly 12%. Material: peripheral blood. These receptors originate from a human donor in a cohort sampled during active COVID-19. The donor label of this sample is uncertain.

The V gene is TRBV2, the J gene TRBJ2-5, with 7 bases lining up with TRBD1. The CDR3 runs to 15 residues. V shed 2 bases and J 2 bases; nucleotides not matched to a gene: 5. Per germline, CDR1 SNHLY and CDR2 FYNNEI. This chain's CDR3 is CASSERGLRQETQYF. In nucleotides, the CDR3 is TGTGCCAGCAGTGAAAGGGGGCTCCGTCAAGAGACCCAGTACTTC.

V is TRBV6-2 or TRBV6-3 and J is TRBJ2-1, with 8 bases identical to TRBD2. The CDR3 consists of 15 residues. Germline loops: CDR1 MNHEY, CDR2 SVGEGT. V shed 5 bases, J shed 7 bases, and the junction held 10 bases outside the gene matches. DNA of the CDR3: TGTGCCAGCAGTAGCGGGGGCGCCCGGACGAATGAGCAGTTCTTC. Its protein product is CASSSGGARTNEQFF.

This sequence joins TRBV11-3 and TRBJ2-2, with 10 bases that match TRBD1. The CDR3 has 16 amino acids. Germline V gives CDR1 SGHNT, CDR2 YENEEA. Trimming removed 5 bases from V and 4 bases from J; junction bases left unmatched: 7. This CDR3 reads CASSEGGTGATGELFF. CDR3 sequence (DNA): TGTGCCAGCAGCGAGGGTGGGACAGGGGCCACCGGGGAGCTGTTTTTT.

The chain is built from TRBV11-1 and TRBJ2-7; 8 bases agree with TRBD2. CDR3 length equals 16 residues. The V gene's germline CDR1 is SGHAT and CDR2 FQDESV (reference sequence). The junction had 5 bases not matched to a gene; V was cut back by 1 base and J by 0 bases. The CDR3 region is CASSLGPSGLSYEQYF. The CDR3 DNA follows: TGTGCCAGCAGCTTAGGCCCTAGCGGGCTCTCCTACGAGCAGTACTTC.

The CDR3 nucleotides read TGCAGCGTCTCTAACAGGGGCTCCTACAATGAGCAGTTCTTC. This translates into CSVSNRGSYNEQFF. The chain links TRBV29-1 to TRBJ2-1; TRBD1 aligns across 7 bases. Germline CDR1 is SQVTM and CDR2 is ANQGSEA. The CDR3 consists of 14 residues. With 6 bases clipped from V and 0 bases from J, the junction kept 5 bases outside the gene matches.

This sequence joins TRBV5-1 and TRBJ2-6; TRBD1 matches 7 bases. J lost 3 bases, V lost 6 bases, and 9 bases had no gene match. The CDR3 sequence is 16 residues long. Per germline, CDR1 SGHRS and CDR2 YFSETQ. DNA for the CDR3: TGCGCCAGCAACCCCTCGACAGGGCTTGGGGCCAACGTCCTGACTTTC. Encoded protein: CASNPSTGLGANVLTF.

Concerning this clone itself: No conserved phenylalanine or tryptophan is present at the end of the CDR3, so a read error is the likely explanation. Because the CDR3's place on the DNA is in doubt, the DNA is left out and the CDR3 is given as listed by TCRdb. The chain has TRBV28 and TRBJ2-7; TRBD2, the D gene given by the table, was not confirmed from the DNA. The CDR3 is 14 residues long, ends included. Germline CDR1 and CDR2: MDHEN and SYDVKM. The CDR3 loop reads CASSSRGSAELGIL.

The chain employs TRBV29-1 and TRBJ1-3, with D maybe TRBD1 (6 bases). Germline V gene lookup returns CDR1 SQVTM and CDR2 ANQGSEA. The length of the CDR3 is 13 residues. The ends were cut back, 7 bases at V and 4 bases at J, with 14 bases in the middle. The DNA for the CDR3 is TGCAGCGCTGGACAGAGGGGGGGAAACACCATATATTTT. Its protein product is CSAGQRGGNTIYF.

The V and J genes are TRBV7-3 and TRBJ2-1; 7 positions agree with TRBD2. The CDR3 sequence is 15 residues long. J was trimmed by 2 bases and V by 1 base; bases with no gene match: 2. Per germline, CDR1 SGHTA and CDR2 FQGTGA. This chain's CDR3 is CASSLSGSPYNEQFF. The DNA of the CDR3 is TGTGCCAGCAGCTTAAGCGGGAGTCCCTACAATGAGCAGTTCTTC.

This chain uses TRBV5-1 with TRBJ2-3, with TRBD1 matching over 10 bases. V trimming: 0 bases; J trimming: 5 bases; junction bases outside the gene matches: 3. Germline V gives CDR1 SGHRS, CDR2 YFSETQ. The CDR3 covers 15 residues. The CDR3 loop reads CASSLGDRGLDTQYF. CDR3 DNA: TGCGCCAGCAGCTTGGGGGACAGGGGATTAGATACGCAGTATTTT.

The genes are TRBV10-3 and TRBJ1-1; no reliable D call. Trimming shortened V by 4 bases and J by 3 bases, and 9 bases separated the two germline ends. The germline V gene encodes CDR1 ENHRY and CDR2 SYGVKD. The CDR3 sequence is 13 residues long. The CDR3: CAISGRVDTEAFF. The CDR3 nucleotides read TGTGCCATCAGTGGGAGGGTGGACACTGAAGCTTTCTTT.

The V and J genes are TRBV7-9 and TRBJ1-1; TRBD1 matches 11 bases. The length of the CDR3 is 14 residues. Looked up from germline, CDR1 is SEHNR and CDR2 is FQNEAQ (reference sequence). The ends lost 4 bases at V and 4 bases at J; junction bases unmatched: 2. As DNA, the CDR3 is TGTGCCAGCAGCTCCGGGACAGGGGGCACTGAAGCTTTCTTT. This encodes CASSSGTGGTEAFF. The whole variable domain, filled in from reference TRBV7-9 and TRBJ1-1, reads DTGVSQNPRHKITKRGQNVTFRCDPISEHNRLYWYRQTLGQGPEFLTYFQNEAQLEKSRLLSDRFSAERPKGSFSTLEIQRTEQGDSAMYLCASSSGTGGTEAFFGQGTRLTVV.

This clone showed up just a few times. The chain couples TRBV4-2 to TRBJ2-5, with 11 bases aligning to TRBD2. The germline CDR1 and CDR2 sequences are LGHNA and YNFKEQ. The CDR3 has 17 residues. The V segment lost 3 bases and the J segment 3 bases; nucleotides outside the gene matches: 9. The CDR3 nucleotides read TGTGCCAGCAGCCATGTAGTAGTAGCGGGAGGGGAAGAGACCCAGTACTTC. Translating it yields CASSHVVVAGGEETQYF.

This clone was detected only a few times. The chain links TRBV4-1 to TRBJ1-2; no clear D. Germline assignment: CDR1 MGHRA and CDR2 YSYEKL. The V end lost 2 bases, the J end lost 8 bases, and 21 bases lay between the germline ends. This CDR3 is 16 amino acids long. The CDR3 here is CASSQSAARGPLGYTF. The CDR3, as DNA: TGCGCCAGCAGCCAATCCGCGGCGAGAGGGCCTCTGGGCTACACCTTC.

V is TRBV19 and J is TRBJ2-2; 7 bases fit TRBD1. After removal of 4 bases from V and 5 bases from J, the junction contained 10 bases not matched to a gene. Germline V gene sequence: CDR1 LNHDA, CDR2 SQIVND (reference sequence). The CDR3 contains 16 residues. CDR3: CASSTHRGRETGELFF. CDR3 in DNA: TGTGCCAGTAGTACCCACAGGGGTAGGGAAACCGGGGAGCTGTTTTTT.

This clone was recorded once. The rearrangement joins TRBV5-1 to TRBJ2-3; TRBD1 agrees at 9 bases. After removal of 4 bases from V and 1 base from J, the junction contained 4 bases not matched to a gene. Germline values: CDR1 SGHRS, CDR2 YFSETQ. This CDR3 is 15 amino acids long. The CDR3 DNA reads TGCGCCAGCAGCAGTTGGACAGGGGGCACAGATACGCAGTATTTT. Translation: CASSSWTGGTDTQYF.

The chain is built from TRBV5-1 and TRBJ2-5, with TRBD2 matching over 16 bases. This CDR3 is built from 16 residues. The ends lost 5 bases at V and 3 bases at J; junction bases unmatched: 4. CDR1 and CDR2 from the germline V gene are SGHRS and YFSETQ. The CDR3 nucleotides are TGCGCCAGCAGGCCGGGACTAGCGGGAGGGGAAGAGACCCAGTACTTC. Its translation is CASRPGLAGGEETQYF.

This chain joins TRBV19 and TRBJ2-5; tentatively, D is TRBD2 (6 bases). This CDR3 contains 14 residues. Trimming pared 1 base from V and 5 bases from J, leaving 11 bases between. Germline CDR1 is LNHDA and CDR2 is SQIVND (reference sequence). CDR3 coding DNA: TGTGCCAGTAGTATAGGAGGAGGGTCGGAGACCCAGTACTTC. Translated, it gives CASSIGGGSETQYF.

The chain couples TRBV19 to TRBJ2-1; 14 nucleotides line up with TRBD2. This CDR3 has 14 amino acids. Trimming at V came to 6 bases and at J to 12 bases, leaving 7 bases not matched to a gene. Germline-derived CDR1 and CDR2 are LNHDA and SQIVND (reference sequence). CDR3 residues: CASSEGLAGVGQFF. Written as DNA, the CDR3 is TGTGCCAGTAGCGAGGGACTAGCGGGAGTCGGGCAGTTCTTC.

The rearrangement uses TRBV27 and TRBJ1-1, with D perhaps matching TRBD1 (5 bases). CDR3 length equals 17 residues. Trimming removed 5 bases at V and 3 bases at J, with 22 bases between. CDR1 is MNHEY and CDR2 is SMNVEV in the germline V gene (reference sequence). The CDR3 sequence is CASSTSQGLVTDTEAFF. Here the CDR3 DNA reads TGTGCCAGCAGTACCTCTCAGGGTTTAGTGACGGACACTGAAGCTTTCTTT.

As for this clone: Different DNA sequences within this sample yield the same CDR3. The rearrangement uses TRBV7-2 and TRBJ2-2, with 8 bases fitting TRBD1. The junction had 1 base not matched to a gene; V was cut back by 4 bases and J by 6 bases. The CDR3 covers 13 residues. Germline V gives CDR1 SGHTA, CDR2 FQGNSA. CDR3 nucleotide sequence: TGTGCCAGCAGCTCACAGGGGGCCGGGGAGCTGTTTTTT. This translates into CASSSQGAGELFF.

The chain links TRBV11-2 to TRBJ2-3; 13 positions agree with TRBD2. Germline values: CDR1 SGHAT, CDR2 FQNNGV. The CDR3 spans 17 residues. The ends lost 5 bases at V and 4 bases at J; junction bases unmatched: 9. CDR3 sequence: CASSPRTSGSWADTQYF. The DNA for the CDR3 is TGTGCCAGCAGCCCCAGGACTAGCGGGAGTTGGGCAGATACGCAGTATTTT.

This clone came up a few times. The chain uses TRBV7-9 and TRBJ2-7, with TRBD2 matching over 8 bases. Germline V gene lookup returns CDR1 SEHNR and CDR2 FQNEAQ (reference sequence). This CDR3 region has 15 residues. Trimming cost V 5 bases and J 0 bases; bases outside gene matches: 6. CDR3 protein: CASSGGLALSYEQYF. The CDR3 DNA follows: TGTGCCAGCAGCGGCGGACTAGCTCTCTCCTACGAGCAGTACTTC.

The CDR3 DNA reads as TGTGCCAGCAGTGAACAGGGATCCTACAATGAGCAGTTCTTC. Amino acids: CASSEQGSYNEQFF. This sequence joins TRBV28 and TRBJ2-1; the D gene is possibly TRBD1 (6 bases). Between the trimmed V and J ends, which lost 5 bases and 1 base, there was a span of 9 bases. This CDR3 is built from 14 residues. Germline CDR1 reads MDHEN; CDR2 reads SYDVKM.

V and J are TRBV27 and TRBJ1-1, with D hard to call. Trimming removed 5 bases at V and 8 bases at J, with 12 bases between. Germline V gene data show CDR1 as MNHEY and CDR2 as SMNVEV (reference sequence). The CDR3 runs 12 residues. The CDR3 region is CASSHPQEEAFF. CDR3 nucleotide sequence: TGTGCCAGCAGTCACCCCCAAGAGGAAGCTTTCTTT.

This rearrangement joins TRBV6-6 to TRBJ2-1; no reliable D call. Trimming removed 7 bases from V and 4 bases from J, with 20 bases in between. The CDR3 runs 16 residues. CDR1 MNHNY and CDR2 SVGAGI come from the germline V gene (reference sequence). CDR3 sequence reads: CASKLHPSTSYNEQFF. In DNA form, the CDR3 reads TGTGCCAGCAAACTACACCCCAGCACTTCATACAATGAGCAGTTCTTC.

The chain carries TRBV5-6 and TRBJ2-2; a possible D gene is TRBD1 (6 bases). This CDR3 spans 16 amino acids. Germline V gene lookup returns CDR1 SGHDT and CDR2 YYEEEE. V gave up 2 bases and J gave up 6 bases, with 17 bases separating them. CDR3 nucleotides: TGTGCCAGCAGCTTTCTAGGGACACTAAACTCCGGGGAGCTGTTTTTT. Translating gives CASSFLGTLNSGELFF.

The chain links TRBV5-1 to TRBJ1-5, with TRBD1 as a possible D gene (6 bases). Germline assignment: CDR1 SGHRS and CDR2 YFSETQ. V lost 0 bases to trimming and J lost 6 bases, with 10 bases between them. This CDR3 is built from 14 residues. CDR3 DNA: TGCGCCAGCAGCTTGGGGACAGAAGCTCAGCCCCAGCATTTT. As protein: CASSLGTEAQPQHF.

The genes are TRBV30 and TRBJ2-7, with D tentatively TRBD1 (5 bases). Trimming removed 0 bases from V and 2 bases from J, with 8 bases in between. This CDR3 is built from 13 residues. Germline V lookup: CDR1 GTSNPN, CDR2 SVGIG (reference sequence). CDR3 nucleotides: TGTGCCTGGAGTGTAAAGGGGACCTACGAGCAGTACTTC. Encoded protein: CAWSVKGTYEQYF.

The J gene is TRBJ2-3, the V gene TRBV5-1, with 11 nucleotides matching TRBD1. The germline V gene has CDR1 SGHRS and CDR2 YFSETQ. After removal of 5 bases from V and 3 bases from J, the junction contained 5 bases not matched to a gene. The CDR3 runs 15 residues. The chain's CDR3 is CASSPGTGGTDTQYF. DNA for the CDR3: TGCGCCAGCAGTCCCGGGACAGGGGGAACAGATACGCAGTATTTT.

V and J are TRBV10-3 and TRBJ1-1, with 10 bases lining up with TRBD1. Trimming cost V 7 bases and J 5 bases; bases outside gene matches: 10. In germline, CDR1 is ENHRY, CDR2 SYGVKD. The CDR3 is 15 amino acids. CDR3 nucleotide sequence: TGTGCCATCACCGGGGACAGGGGAGCGTGGACTGAAGCTTTCTTT. Protein sequence: CAITGDRGAWTEAFF.